Below, 18 T cell receptor beta chains from the same sample are listed, as sequenced in a study of T cell responses to AZD1222 COVID-19 vaccine. This table comes from immunoSEQ multiplex PCR, and its TCRdb copy is limited to in-frame clones, with some not included. The top ten clones hold roughly 4.4% of a sample with roughly 160,000 clones, about 91% of them seen once. This sample comprised peripheral blood, obtained on day 0 of MenACWY control vaccination. These receptors all come from an adult in good health.

The chain couples TRBV18 to TRBJ1-1; D is ambiguous. There are 12 residues in the CDR3. V lost 0 bases to trimming and J lost 5 bases, with 4 bases between them. Germline V gene data show CDR1 as KGHSH and CDR2 as LQKENI. CDR3 bases: TGTGCCAGCTCACCACCGCGGACTGAAGCTTTCTTT. It yields the protein CASSPPRTEAFF.

The gene calls are TRBV11-3 and TRBJ2-3; 12 positions match TRBD2. This CDR3 spans 16 amino acids. With V trimmed by 1 base and J by 1 base, 0 bases remained unmatched. CDR1 SGHNT and CDR2 YENEEA come from the germline V gene. Written as DNA, the CDR3 is TGTGCCAGCAGCTTAGGACTAGCGGGAGGCACAGATACGCAGTATTTT. It is translated as CASSLGLAGGTDTQYF. Full variable domain (missing parts from reference TRBV11-3 and TRBJ2-3): EAGVVQSPRYKIIEKKQPVAFWCNPISGHNTLYWYLQNLGQGPELLIRYENEEAVDDSQLPKDRFSAERLKGVDSTLKIQPAELGDSAVYLCASSLGLAGGTDTQYFGPGTRLTVL.

The genes are TRBV9 and TRBJ1-4, with no clear D. The V and J ends lost 0 bases and 0 bases respectively, with 9 bases between them. Germline V CDR1 and CDR2: SGDLS, YYNGEE. This CDR3 region has 16 residues. CDR3 coding DNA: TGTGCCAGCAGCGTAGCTCCCAGCACAACTAATGAAAAACTGTTTTTT. This sequence encodes CASSVAPSTTNEKLFF.

V gene TRBV5-1 combines with J gene TRBJ1-4; 9 nucleotides agree with TRBD1. V shed 2 bases, J shed 4 bases, and the junction held 6 bases outside the gene matches. The CDR3 is 16 amino acids. The V gene's germline CDR1 is SGHRS and CDR2 YFSETQ. The CDR3 DNA is TGCGCCAGCAGCTTATCTCGACAGGGGGTTAATGAAAAACTGTTTTTT. Its protein is CASSLSRQGVNEKLFF.

The chain combines TRBV28 with TRBJ1-4, with 8 bases that match TRBD1. CDR1 MDHEN and CDR2 SYDVKM come from the germline V gene. The CDR3 sequence is 16 residues long. With 5 bases clipped from V and 4 bases from J, the junction kept 9 bases outside the gene matches. In DNA, the CDR3 is TGTGCCAGCAGTCTCCGCCGACAGGGGATTAATGAAAAACTGTTTTTT. It encodes CASSLRRQGINEKLFF.

The chain has TRBV18 and TRBJ2-5; D tentatively fits TRBD1 or TRBD2 (7 bases each). V lost 1 base and J lost 2, with 23 bases in between. The germline CDR1 and CDR2 sequences are KGHSH and LQKENI. This CDR3 contains 19 residues. CDR3 sequence (DNA): TGTGCCAGCTCACCACGTACTTCCAGGGGGGGCGTACGGCAAGAGACCCAGTACTTC. Protein product: CASSPRTSRGGVRQETQYF.

The V call is TRBV4-1, the J call TRBJ1-1, with D unclear. Germline CDR1 is MGHRA and CDR2 is YSYEKL. The CDR3 sequence is 12 residues long. V gave up 0 bases and J gave up 11 bases, with 10 bases separating them. The CDR3 sequence: CASSQDPGSAFF. The CDR3 DNA is TGCGCCAGCAGCCAAGATCCGGGAAGCGCTTTCTTT.

In its sample, this clone was seen a few times. The rearrangement uses TRBV12-3 or TRBV12-4 and TRBJ2-5, with 7 nucleotides matching TRBD1. The CDR3 extends over 13 amino acids. Trimming cost V 5 bases and J 5 bases; bases outside gene matches: 5. The CDR3 sequence is CASSPTGSETQYF. CDR3 in DNA: TGTGCCAGCAGTCCGACAGGGTCGGAGACCCAGTACTTC.

The gene calls are TRBV7-2 and TRBJ2-3, with D possibly matching TRBD1 (5 bases). The V end lost 0 bases, the J end lost 10 bases, and 11 bases lay between the germline ends. This CDR3 spans 13 amino acids. CDR1 SGHTA and CDR2 FQGNSA come from the germline V gene. The CDR3 here is CASSLAPGRAQYF. The DNA of the CDR3 is TGTGCCAGCAGCTTAGCGCCGGGCAGGGCGCAGTATTTT.

The CDR3 bases are TGTGCCAGCAGTTACGTGGGACACCAATCTAATTCACCCCTCCACTTT. Translating gives CASSYVGHQSNSPLHF. The chain combines TRBV6-5 with TRBJ1-6, with TRBD1 as a possible D gene (6 bases). The CDR3 covers 16 residues. Between the trimmed V and J ends, which lost 2 bases and 6 bases, there was a span of 14 bases. Germline CDR1 MNHEY, CDR2 SVGAGI.

The chain combines TRBV27 with TRBJ2-3; 9 bases map to TRBD1. The V gene's germline CDR1 is MNHEY and CDR2 SMNVEV (reference sequence). Trimming took 6 bases from V and 6 from J; bases not matched to a gene: 7. The CDR3 spans 14 residues. The DNA of the CDR3 is TGTGCCAGCAGCCCTATAGGGACAGGGGATACGCAGTATTTT. It yields the protein CASSPIGTGDTQYF.

The sample holds one count of this clone. This chain's CDR3 is CASSFNGEPYGYTF. In DNA form, the CDR3 reads TGTGCCAGCAGTTTTAACGGCGAACCATATGGCTACACCTTC. The chain combines TRBV27 with TRBJ1-2; the D is unclear. Germline CDR1 is MNHEY and CDR2 is SMNVEV (reference sequence). Trimming shortened V by 3 bases and J by 5 bases, and 13 bases separated the two germline ends. This CDR3 is 14 amino acids long.

In this sample, this clone turned up once. The gene calls are TRBV11-2 and TRBJ1-1; 7 nucleotides line up with TRBD1. V gave up 5 bases and J gave up 3 bases; unmatched junction bases: 18. The germline V gene has CDR1 SGHAT and CDR2 FQNNGV. The CDR3 consists of 18 residues. CDR3: CASSRPPRGAGRYTEAFF. In DNA, the CDR3 is TGTGCCAGCAGCCGACCCCCCAGGGGGGCAGGTAGGTACACTGAAGCTTTCTTT. Variable domain in full (rest from reference TRBV11-2 and TRBJ1-1): EAGVAQSPRYKIIEKRQSVAFWCNPISGHATLYWYQQILGQGPKLLIQFQNNGVVDDSQLPKDRFSAERLKGVDSTLKIQPAKLEDSAVYLCASSRPPRGAGRYTEAFFGQGTRLTVV.

The V call is TRBV9, the J call TRBJ2-7; D is perhaps TRBD2 (5 bases). The CDR3 contains 15 residues. Germline loops: CDR1 SGDLS, CDR2 YYNGEE. V gave up 4 bases and J gave up 3 bases, with 17 bases separating them. The CDR3 bases are TGTGCCAGCAGCCCGGGCCTGAGCGGACTCTACGAGCAGTACTTC. Its translation is CASSPGLSGLYEQYF.

This clone occurred a few times. The chain has TRBV19 and TRBJ1-1; 9 nucleotides line up with TRBD1. The CDR3 sequence is 14 residues long. CDR1 and CDR2 from the germline V gene are LNHDA and SQIVND (reference sequence). V lost 6 bases and J lost 4; bases outside the gene matches: 6. The CDR3 is CASREQGASTEAFF. In DNA, the CDR3 is TGTGCCAGTAGGGAACAGGGGGCGTCCACTGAAGCTTTCTTT.

The chain combines TRBV27 with TRBJ2-5, with D perhaps matching TRBD2 (5 bases). Trimming removed 0 bases at V and 5 bases at J, with 10 bases between. This CDR3 is 14 amino acids long. The germline V gene has CDR1 MNHEY and CDR2 SMNVEV (reference sequence). The DNA for the CDR3 is TGTGCCAGCAGTTTATCCTCGGTAGCGGAGACCCAGTACTTC. As protein: CASSLSSVAETQYF.

The genes are TRBV15 and TRBJ2-3; TRBD2 matches 13 bases. J was trimmed by 1 base and V by 5 bases; bases with no gene match: 3. Germline V gene lookup returns CDR1 LNHNV and CDR2 YYDKDF (reference sequence). CDR3 length equals 16 residues. The CDR3 here is CATSRGLAGGTDTQYF. The DNA for the CDR3 is TGTGCCACCAGCCGTGGACTAGCGGGGGGCACAGATACGCAGTATTTT.

V usage is TRBV7-9 and J usage is TRBJ2-1, with 7 bases matching TRBD2. V gave up 3 bases and J gave up 8 bases; unmatched junction bases: 1. CDR1 is SEHNR, CDR2 FQNEAQ, per germline (reference sequence). There are 12 residues in the CDR3. The CDR3 nucleotides read TGTGCCAGCAGCTTTACTAGCGATGAGCAGTTCTTC. This gives the protein CASSFTSDEQFF.